This T cell receptor beta chain emerged from a study of blood T cell repertoires in COVID-19. About the research overall: Specimens from acute and convalescent COVID-19 originated in the United States, Italy and Spain. T cells, B-cell-depleted T cells, or PBMCs supplied cDNA or gDNA.

The trim removed 7 bases at V and 8 bases at J, leaving 8 bases unmatched. The CDR3 runs to 14 residues. The germline gives CDR1 SGHRS, CDR2 YFSETQ. Per the original data handling: Estimation of nucleated cell counts was performed using reference gene primer amplification. Here immunoSEQ multiplex PCR was the method, and the copy in TCRdb shows in-frame clones only, minus some. V and J calls and clone size follow that table, whereas D and trimming were derived from the DNA. The sample records 24,000 or so clones, 88% being singletons. The sequence was collected from a man aged 70-80 years in a cohort sampled during active COVID-19. The chain employs TRBV5-1 and TRBJ2-1, with 11 bases that match TRBD2. Material: peripheral blood. The CDR3 here is CASEVAGGRYEQFF. CDR3 DNA: TGCGCCAGCGAGGTAGCGGGAGGGCGATATGAGCAGTTCTTC.